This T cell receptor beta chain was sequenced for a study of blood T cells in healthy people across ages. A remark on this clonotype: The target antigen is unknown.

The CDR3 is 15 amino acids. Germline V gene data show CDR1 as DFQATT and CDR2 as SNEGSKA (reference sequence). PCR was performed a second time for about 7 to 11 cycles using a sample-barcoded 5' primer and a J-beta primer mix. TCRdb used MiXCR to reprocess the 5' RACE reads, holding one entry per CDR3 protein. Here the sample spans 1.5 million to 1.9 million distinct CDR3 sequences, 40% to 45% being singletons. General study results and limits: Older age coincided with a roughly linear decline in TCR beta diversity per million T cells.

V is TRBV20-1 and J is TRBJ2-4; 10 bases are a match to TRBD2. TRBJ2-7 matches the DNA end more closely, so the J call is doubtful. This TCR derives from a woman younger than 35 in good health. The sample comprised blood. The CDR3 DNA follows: TGCAGTGCTGAGGGAGCTAGCGGGAGACAATACGAGCAGTACTTC. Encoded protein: CSAEGASGRQYEQYF.